A selection of T cell receptor beta chains follows, all from one sample in a study of T cells after somatic rescue of genetic block. The protocol was immunoSEQ multiplex PCR, while the TCRdb copy is restricted to in-frame clones and leaves out a portion. The sample lists approximately 12,000 clones; around 71% were seen once. Sequenced material: peripheral blood mononuclear cells (PBMCs). The receptor source for this set is a boy between 5 and 17 years old. Each CDR3 is given with its conserved first and last residue. The D gene is left open where the match is weak. The size field is filled for only some rows; it gives once, few, many or a size class.

J gene: TRBJ2-5; V gene: TRBV7-9; D gene: NA; clone size: NA; CDR3 DNA: TGTGCCAGCAGCCATCACTTGTACCAAGAGACCCAGTACTTC; CDR3 protein: CASSHHLYQETQYF
J gene: TRBJ2-1; V gene: TRBV28; D gene: NA; clone size: NA; CDR3 DNA: TGTGCCAGCAGTCCCGACGGGACGGATTACAATGAGCAGTTCTTC; CDR3 protein: CASSPDGTDYNEQFF
J gene: TRBJ2-1; V gene: TRBV12-5; D gene: NA; clone size: NA; CDR3 DNA: TGTGCTAGTGGTTTGGAGGGTAGAGGTGAGCAGTTCTTC; CDR3 protein: CASGLEGRGEQFF
J gene: TRBJ2-2; V gene: TRBV18; D gene: NA; clone size: NA; CDR3 DNA: TGTGCCAGCTCACCAACGTTACAGGGAGTTAACACCGGGGAGCTGTTTTTT; CDR3 protein: CASSPTLQGVNTGELFF
J gene: TRBJ2-1; V gene: TRBV11-3; D gene: NA; clone size: NA; CDR3 DNA: TGTGCCAGCAGCTGGGGAGGATTCTCCTACAATGAGCAGTTCTTC; CDR3 protein: CASSWGGFSYNEQFF
J gene: TRBJ1-6; V gene: TRBV6-1; D gene: TRBD1; clone size: NA; CDR3 DNA: TGTGCCAGCAGCGGCCGGACAGGGTTAAATTCACCCCTCCACTTT; CDR3 protein: CASSGRTGLNSPLHF
J gene: TRBJ1-1; V gene: TRBV27; D gene: TRBD1; clone size: NA; CDR3 DNA: TGTGCCAGCAGTTTATTCTGGACAGGGGATACTGAAGCTTTCTTT; CDR3 protein: CASSLFWTGDTEAFF
J gene: TRBJ1-1; V gene: TRBV5-1; D gene: NA; clone size: NA; CDR3 DNA: TGCGCCAGCAGCGTGTTCACAGGGCCCAACACTGAAGCTTTCTTT; CDR3 protein: CASSVFTGPNTEAFF
J gene: TRBJ1-2; V gene: TRBV9; D gene: TRBD1; clone size: NA; CDR3 DNA: TGTGCCAGCAGCCCCGGACAGGGTGGGAACTATGGCTACACCTTC; CDR3 protein: CASSPGQGGNYGYTF
J gene: TRBJ1-1; V gene: TRBV9; D gene: NA; clone size: few; CDR3 DNA: TGTGCCAGCAGCGTGACCCCTGGGCAGGGACTAGCTTTCTTT; CDR3 protein: CASSVTPGQGLAFF
J gene: TRBJ1-1; V gene: TRBV5-1; D gene: NA; clone size: once; CDR3 DNA: TGCGCCAGCAGCCTAAGACAGCCCCCGAACACTGAAGCTTTCTTT; CDR3 protein: CASSLRQPPNTEAFF
J gene: TRBJ1-2; V gene: TRBV7-9; D gene: NA; clone size: NA; CDR3 DNA: TGTGCCAGCAGCCTATGGATTAACTATGGCTACACCTTC; CDR3 protein: CASSLWINYGYTF
J gene: TRBJ2-1; V gene: TRBV6-4; D gene: NA; clone size: few; CDR3 DNA: TGTGCCAGCAGTGTCCAGGGGGGAAATGAGCAGTTCTTC; CDR3 protein: CASSVQGGNEQFF
J gene: TRBJ2-1; V gene: TRBV18; D gene: NA; clone size: few; CDR3 DNA: TGTGCCAGCTCACCACCTGGGTTAGGCTCCTACAATGAGCAGTTCTTC; CDR3 protein: CASSPPGLGSYNEQFF
J gene: TRBJ2-2; V gene: TRBV9; D gene: NA; clone size: few; CDR3 DNA: TGTGCCAGCAGCGTAACGAACACCGGGGAGCTGTTTTTT; CDR3 protein: CASSVTNTGELFF
J gene: TRBJ2-7; V gene: TRBV5-4; D gene: NA; clone size: NA; CDR3 DNA: TGTGCCAGCAGCTTGAAAAGGACGGGAGAGACTTACGAGCAGTACTTC; CDR3 protein: CASSLKRTGETYEQYF
J gene: TRBJ1-4; V gene: TRBV11-2; D gene: NA; clone size: NA; CDR3 DNA: TGTGCCAGCAGCTTCCCCGCTCTTTTT; CDR3 protein: CASSFPALF
J gene: TRBJ1-5; V gene: TRBV4-2; D gene: TRBD1; clone size: NA; CDR3 DNA: TGTGCCAGCAGTTGGACAGGGAATCAGCCCCAGCATTTT; CDR3 protein: CASSWTGNQPQHF
J gene: TRBJ2-3; V gene: TRBV30; D gene: NA; clone size: NA; CDR3 DNA: TGTGCCTGGAGTGTACGGGGTCTAGCAGCAGATACGCAGTATTTT; CDR3 protein: CAWSVRGLAADTQYF
J gene: TRBJ2-3; V gene: TRBV7-2; D gene: NA; clone size: NA; CDR3 DNA: TGTGCCAGCAGCCCGACGTCGATATCCACAAATACGCAGTATTTT; CDR3 protein: CASSPTSISTNTQYF
J gene: TRBJ2-7; V gene: TRBV30; D gene: NA; clone size: NA; CDR3 DNA: TGTGCCTGGAGTAGATGGCCACCGTCCTACGAGCAGTACTTC; CDR3 protein: CAWSRWPPSYEQYF
J gene: TRBJ2-4; V gene: TRBV10-3; D gene: NA; clone size: medium-sized; CDR3 DNA: TGTGCCATCAGTGAGTCCGGTTTTACTGGAGACATTCAGTACTTC; CDR3 protein: CAISESGFTGDIQYF
J gene: TRBJ2-3; V gene: TRBV6-5; D gene: TRBD1; clone size: NA; CDR3 DNA: TGTGCCAGCACCGGCTGGGACAGGGGGGCAGATACGCAGTATTTT; CDR3 protein: CASTGWDRGADTQYF
J gene: TRBJ1-1; V gene: TRBV11-1; D gene: NA; clone size: few; CDR3 DNA: TGTGCCAGCAGCTTAGCGGCAGGGTCCACTGAAGCTTTCTTT; CDR3 protein: CASSLAAGSTEAFF
J gene: TRBJ1-1; V gene: TRBV28; D gene: NA; clone size: NA; CDR3 DNA: TGTGCCAGCAGTTTGGACAGACGAAAAAACACTGAAGCTTTCTTT; CDR3 protein: CASSLDRRKNTEAFF
J gene: TRBJ2-2; V gene: TRBV5-8; D gene: NA; clone size: NA; CDR3 DNA: TGTGCCAGCAGTTTCCAGGACACCGGGGAGCTGTTTTTT; CDR3 protein: CASSFQDTGELFF
J gene: TRBJ2-7; V gene: TRBV4-1; D gene: TRBD1; clone size: few; CDR3 DNA: TGCGCCAGCAGGGGGACAGGCCCCGGGGAGCAGTACTTC; CDR3 protein: CASRGTGPGEQYF
J gene: TRBJ1-5; V gene: TRBV28; D gene: TRBD1; clone size: NA; CDR3 DNA: TGTGCCAGCAGTTTGTTTCGGGGACAGGGCGGTCAGCCCCAGCATTTT; CDR3 protein: CASSLFRGQGGQPQHF
J gene: TRBJ2-5; V gene: TRBV27; D gene: TRBD1; clone size: few; CDR3 DNA: TGTGCCAGCAGTTTTATTAAGACAGGGGGCTCCTGGGGAGAGACCCAGTACTTC; CDR3 protein: CASSFIKTGGSWGETQYF
J gene: TRBJ2-5; V gene: TRBV18; D gene: NA; clone size: NA; CDR3 DNA: TGTGCCAGCTCACCAATCGGGGGAGGCCAAGAGACCCAGTACTTC; CDR3 protein: CASSPIGGGQETQYF
J gene: TRBJ2-6; V gene: TRBV28; D gene: NA; clone size: large; CDR3 DNA: TGTGCCAGCAGTTTCCCTTGGCAGGACTCTGGGGCCAACGTCCTGACTTTC; CDR3 protein: CASSFPWQDSGANVLTF
J gene: TRBJ2-7; V gene: TRBV7-9; D gene: NA; clone size: NA; CDR3 DNA: TGTGCCAGCAGCCATGGCCGTTACGAGCAGTACTTC; CDR3 protein: CASSHGRYEQYF
J gene: TRBJ1-1; V gene: TRBV28; D gene: NA; clone size: NA; CDR3 DNA: TGTGCCAGCAGACCATCTCCGGGGGTAGGCGCGGCTGAAGCTTTCTTT; CDR3 protein: CASRPSPGVGAAEAFF
J gene: TRBJ1-5; V gene: TRBV5-6; D gene: NA; clone size: NA; CDR3 DNA: TGTGCCAGCAGCTTGTTCGGGGGAAACAATCAGCCCCAGCATTTT; CDR3 protein: CASSLFGGNNQPQHF
J gene: TRBJ2-3; V gene: TRBV28; D gene: TRBD2; clone size: NA; CDR3 DNA: TGTGCCAGCAGTTTCCCCCATTCTAGCGGGGGGGCAACAGATACGCAGTATTTT; CDR3 protein: CASSFPHSSGGATDTQYF
J gene: TRBJ1-1; V gene: TRBV5-1; D gene: NA; clone size: NA; CDR3 DNA: TGCGCCAGCAGCTCGGTGGGCTACACTGAAGCTTTCTTT; CDR3 protein: CASSSVGYTEAFF
J gene: TRBJ2-5; V gene: TRBV10-3; D gene: NA; clone size: NA; CDR3 DNA: TGTGCCATCAGTACAGGGTACCAAGAGACCCAGTACTTC; CDR3 protein: CAISTGYQETQYF
J gene: TRBJ2-2; V gene: TRBV19; D gene: NA; clone size: once; CDR3 DNA: TGTGCCAGTAGTAACAGCCCTACCACCGGGGAGCTGTTTTTT; CDR3 protein: CASSNSPTTGELFF